This TCR beta chain was obtained from a study of shared clonotypes between healthy human individuals. Some 92 million PBMCs per unsorted sample were used for genomic DNA. In regard to this clone: What it recognizes is unknown.

V gave up 0 bases and J gave up 1 base, with 12 bases separating them. The CDR3 totals 16 residues. From germline, CDR1 is MGHDK and CDR2 SYGVNS. General study findings and limits: Owing to a small donor count, the genetic and exposure-history diversity represented was limited.

Among the unsorted PBMC samples, replicate PCRs used around 270 ng DNA, roughly 30,000 T cell genomes. Clones were read by immunoSEQ multiplex PCR, and TCRdb kept only the in-frame ones, dropping some. The data contain fewer than 600,000 clones, about 80% of them seen just once; the ten biggest clones take up around 11%. The specimen was PBMCs. The TCR was taken from a woman aged 40 to 50 in good health. Some clones in this sample may be carry-over from other donors' samples. V is TRBV25-1 and J is TRBJ1-1; D might be TRBD1 (6 bases). This CDR3 reads CASSEYRQGKNTEAFF. Here the CDR3 DNA reads TGTGCCAGCAGTGAATATCGGCAGGGGAAGAACACTGAAGCTTTCTTT.